A selection of T cell receptor beta chains follows, all from one sample in a study of T cell repertoires in cytomegalovirus infection. Via MiXCR, TCRdb re-called the reads, giving one row per CDR3 protein. The repertoire consists of about 490,000 distinct CDR3 sequences, with approximately 17% occurring once and the leading ten covering roughly a quarter. Specimen: CD8+ T cells from PBMCs. Receptors were obtained from a human donor in good health (CMV status not recorded). Some clones in this sample may be carry-over from other donors' samples. Each CDR3 is given with its conserved first and last residue. A D gene is named only where the DNA matches it firmly. Clone sizes are given selectively: once, few, many, or a class where the clone is expanded.

d_call j_call clone_size v_call cdr3_nt cdr3_aa
- TRBJ1-2 - TRBV5-6 TGTGCCAGCAGCTTGGCCGTAGACAGCGCTAACTATGGCTACACCTTC CASSLAVDSANYGYTF
- TRBJ1-2 - TRBV30 TGTGCCTCTCTATTTGGGGGTTACTATGGCTACACCTTC CASLFGGYYGYTF
TRBD2 TRBJ2-1 few TRBV9 TGTGCCAGCAGCGACCCACTAGCGGGGGGCTCCTACAATGAGCAGTTCTTC CASSDPLAGGSYNEQFF
TRBD2 TRBJ2-1 many TRBV6-5 TGTGCCAGCAGCAGCGGGACTAGCGGGAGGGCCCCCTACAATGAGCAGTTCTTC CASSSGTSGRAPYNEQFF
- TRBJ1-4 - TRBV6-1 TGTGCCAGCAGTGACAGGAGCACTAATGAAAAACTGTTTTTT CASSDRSTNEKLFF
- TRBJ2-2 - TRBV4-1 TGCGCCAGCAGCCAAGGGGTTGGGAACACCGGGGTGCTGTTTTTT CASSQGVGNTGVLFF
- TRBJ2-7 - TRBV28 TGTGCCAGCAGTTTATATCGGTTGCCCTACGAGCAGTACTTC CASSLYRLPYEQYF
- TRBJ2-1 - TRBV9 TGTGCCAGCAGCGTACAGGGACATAATGAGCAGTTCTTC CASSVQGHNEQFF
- TRBJ1-1 many TRBV7-9 TGTGCCAGCAGCTTTTTAGGGTATACTGGGTACATGAACACTGAAGCTTTCTTT CASSFLGYTGYMNTEAFF
TRBD2 TRBJ2-2 - TRBV19 TGTGCCAGTAGTATAGAGACTAGCGGGACGTACCCCGGGGAGCTGTTTTTT CASSIETSGTYPGELFF
- TRBJ1-3 many TRBV12-3/TRBV12-4 TGTGCCAGCAGTTTGAGAACAGCTGGAAACACCATATATTTT CASSLRTAGNTIYF
- TRBJ2-1 many TRBV10-3 TGTGCCATCAGGTTAGATGGGGACAATGAGCAGTTCTTC CAIRLDGDNEQFF
- TRBJ2-3 few TRBV4-1 TGTGCCAGCAGCCAATATTATGAATCTAGCACAGATACGCAGTATTTT CASSQYYESSTDTQYF
TRBD2 TRBJ2-1 many TRBV7-8 TGTGCCAGCAGCTCCGGACTAGCGGGGGCGTTCAATGAGCAGTTCTTC CASSSGLAGAFNEQFF
TRBD2 TRBJ2-2 few TRBV4-1 TGCGCCAGCAGCCAGAGGTCAGCGGGAGCCGTCCACCCCGGGGAGCTGTTTTTT CASSQRSAGAVHPGELFF
TRBD1 TRBJ2-1 many TRBV7-8 TGTGCCAGCAGCTCCGGGACAGACTCTTACAATGAGCAGTTCTTC CASSSGTDSYNEQFF
TRBD2 TRBJ2-7 few TRBV5-1 TGCGCCAGCAGCTCCCCAGCTAGCGGGAGTTCCGAGCAGTACTTC CASSSPASGSSEQYF
TRBD1 TRBJ1-5 many TRBV7-9 TGTGCCAGCAGCGGCACCGGGACAGCAAGCAATCAGCCCCAGCATTTT CASSGTGTASNQPQHF
- TRBJ2-7 - TRBV4-2 TGTGCCAGCAGCCAAGATAAAACGTACGAGCAGTACTTC CASSQDKTYEQYF
- TRBJ1-2 few TRBV12-5 TGTGCTAGTGGTTTGACAGGGAAAAATTCCTATGGCTACACCTTC CASGLTGKNSYGYTF
TRBD1 TRBJ2-7 - TRBV4-1 TGCGCCAGCAGCCCCGGGACAGGGCCGTTAGAGCAGTACTTC CASSPGTGPLEQYF
TRBD2 TRBJ2-1 many TRBV12-3/TRBV12-4 TGTGCCAGCAGCTCATCCCTAGCGGGAGGCAACAATGAGCAGTTCTTC CASSSSLAGGNNEQFF
TRBD1 TRBJ2-3 few TRBV20-1 TGCAGTGCTAGTCGACAGGGGCAGCAAGATACGCAGTATTTT CSASRQGQQDTQYF
TRBD1 TRBJ1-2 - TRBV2 TGTGCCCGTATGGGACAGGGGGAGGGGTTGGCTGGCTACACCTTC CARMGQGEGLAGYTF
- TRBJ1-1 many TRBV10-2 TGCGCCAGCCAATGGGGGCGCGGGACTGAAGCTTTCTTT CASQWGRGTEAFF